These T cell receptor beta chains were read from a single sample in a study of radiotherapy plus CTLA-4 blockade in lung cancer. Some clones are missing from TCRdb's copy, which holds only in-frame ones; the method was immunoSEQ multiplex PCR. The sample has around 80,000 clones, around 86% seen once. The sample in question was peripheral blood, obtained from a patient treated with radiotherapy plus ipilimumab. Receptors were obtained from a human donor with non-small cell lung cancer who had stable disease on radiotherapy plus ipilimumab. Both conserved end residues are part of each CDR3. The order of the fields is CDR3 DNA, CDR3 protein, clone size, D gene, J gene, V gene. A D gene is named only where the DNA matches it firmly. Clone size is not always given. Where it is, it says once, few, many or a class for expanded clones.

TGTGCCACCAGCAGAGGCCAGGACAGCCCCTACGAGCAGTACTTC	CATSRGQDSPYEQYF	NA	NA	TRBJ2-7	TRBV15
TGTGCCAGCAGCTCCCCCCGGAGTAGCAATCAGCCCCAGCATTTT	CASSSPRSSNQPQHF	once	NA	TRBJ1-5	TRBV28
TGTGCCAGCAGCCGCCCTAGACAGGGCCTACAAGAGACCCAGTACTTC	CASSRPRQGLQETQYF	NA	TRBD1	TRBJ2-5	TRBV7-9
TGTGCCAGCAGCTTCAGGAACAACTTGATGGGCTACACCTTC	CASSFRNNLMGYTF	few	NA	TRBJ1-2	TRBV5-8
TGTGCCACCAGCAATCCCGGGACAGGGGAGAGCACAGATACGCAGTATTTT	CATSNPGTGESTDTQYF	NA	TRBD1	TRBJ2-3	TRBV15
TGCGCCAGCAGCCAAGTCTTAACAGGGCATGAAAAACTGTTTTTT	CASSQVLTGHEKLFF	NA	NA	TRBJ1-4	TRBV4-1
TGTGCCAGCAGCGTAGCCATTCGGTCGGCAGACGAGGTCCACTTC	CASSVAIRSADEVHF	once	NA	TRBJ2-5	TRBV9
TGTGCCAGCAGCAACCCAGGCTTCTCCTACGAGCAGTACTTC	CASSNPGFSYEQYF	NA	NA	TRBJ2-7	TRBV28
TGTGCCAGCAGGACGGGACAGGGCCCGAACACTGAAGCTTTCTTT	CASRTGQGPNTEAFF	NA	TRBD1	TRBJ1-1	TRBV6-5
TGTGCCAGCAGTTACGCCGGGACAATGAACACCGGGGAGCTGTTTTTT	CASSYAGTMNTGELFF	NA	NA	TRBJ2-2	TRBV6-5
TGTGCCAGCAGTGAACCCGGGACAGGAGGAAACACCATATATTTT	CASSEPGTGGNTIYF	few	TRBD1	TRBJ1-3	TRBV6-1
TGTGCCAGTAGTACCCTCAGAGCAGAAGATAGCAATCAGCCCCAGCATTTT	CASSTLRAEDSNQPQHF	NA	NA	TRBJ1-5	TRBV19
TGTGCCAGCAGGTCCCTCGACCCCCGAGCTTTCTTT	CASRSLDPRAFF	NA	NA	TRBJ1-1	TRBV28
TGTGCCAGCAGCTTGTTCTTGGACTCAAGCGGCAATCAGCCCCAGCATTTT	CASSLFLDSSGNQPQHF	once	NA	TRBJ1-5	TRBV5-8
TGTGCCAGCAGCTTCGGGACTGCCCCCGGCACAGATACGCAGTATTTT	CASSFGTAPGTDTQYF	NA	NA	TRBJ2-3	TRBV27
TGCGCCAGCAGGACCGGGACAGGGGAACGAGAGACCCAGTACTTC	CASRTGTGERETQYF	NA	TRBD1	TRBJ2-5	TRBV5-1
TGTGCCAGTACTCCGGGACCACGTGTGGAAAAACTGTTTTTT	CASTPGPRVEKLFF	NA	NA	TRBJ1-4	TRBV19
TGTGCCAGCAGCTATGAGGGTCTGAACACTGAAGCTTTCTTT	CASSYEGLNTEAFF	NA	NA	TRBJ1-1	TRBV7-9
TGTGCCACCATGTCCCAGGGACTAGCGGGTCTTATGAGCTCCTACAATGAGCAGTTCTTC	CATMSQGLAGLMSSYNEQFF	NA	TRBD2	TRBJ2-1	TRBV28
TGTGCCAGCAGCTTAAGTAGGGGGAACACTGAAGCTTTCTTT	CASSLSRGNTEAFF	NA	NA	TRBJ1-1	TRBV7-9
TGTGCCACCTCGAGGGGGGGTACCTATAATTCACCCCTCCACTTT	CATSRGGTYNSPLHF	NA	NA	TRBJ1-6	TRBV27
TGTGCCAGCAGCGTAGGGCAGGTGGGCCTCCAGGGCGAGCAGTACTTC	CASSVGQVGLQGEQYF	NA	NA	TRBJ2-7	TRBV9
TGTGCCAGCAGCGTAGAGGTAGCTACAGATACGCAGTATTTT	CASSVEVATDTQYF	NA	NA	TRBJ2-3	TRBV9
TGTGCCAGCAGACCACCGGGACAGGGCTTCCGTGAGCAGTTCTTC	CASRPPGQGFREQFF	once	TRBD1	TRBJ2-1	TRBV28
TGTGCCAGCCGGGGGGGAACCGGGGAGCTGTTTTTT	CASRGGTGELFF	NA	TRBD2	TRBJ2-2	TRBV5-4
TGTGCCAGCAGTGAAGTGGGGAGGAGCACAGATACGCAGTATTTT	CASSEVGRSTDTQYF	NA	NA	TRBJ2-3	TRBV2
TGTGCCAGCAGTGAAGCGCCAGGTGTTTCATCCCCCCTCCACTTT	CASSEAPGVSSPLHF	NA	NA	TRBJ1-6	TRBV6-1
TGTGCCAGCAGCTTAGATGGGGCAGGGAGTGAAAAACTGTTTTTT	CASSLDGAGSEKLFF	NA	NA	TRBJ1-4	TRBV11-2
TGTGCCAGCAGCTTGCGACTAGCGGGGGGGCCAGAGACCCAGTACTTC	CASSLRLAGGPETQYF	NA	TRBD2	TRBJ2-5	TRBV7-2
TGTGCCAGTAGTATGGGGGGACAGCGCGCTAATGAGCAGTTCTTC	CASSMGGQRANEQFF	NA	NA	TRBJ2-1	TRBV19
TGCGCCAGCAGTCCTAATACAGGGGCCGCGTATGGCTACACCTTC	CASSPNTGAAYGYTF	NA	TRBD1	TRBJ1-2	TRBV5-1
TGTGCCAGTAGTCCTCATCGACGGGGAGATGAAAAACTGTTTTTT	CASSPHRRGDEKLFF	NA	NA	TRBJ1-4	TRBV19
TGTGCCAGCAGCTTTTCCGGGGGCTCTCATGAAAAACTGTTTTTT	CASSFSGGSHEKLFF	NA	NA	TRBJ1-4	TRBV5-4
TGCGCCAGCAGCCCAACAGGGGGAGTGAATCAGCCCCAGCATTTT	CASSPTGGVNQPQHF	NA	TRBD1	TRBJ1-5	TRBV5-1
TGTGCCAGCTCACTTAACAGGGGCTCCTACAATGAGCAGTTCTTC	CASSLNRGSYNEQFF	NA	TRBD1	TRBJ2-1	TRBV18